This T cell receptor beta chain was captured by sequencing in a study of blood T cell repertoires in COVID-19. Germline V gene data show CDR1 as SGDLS and CDR2 as YYNGEE. V gave up 4 bases and J gave up 2 bases, with 15 bases separating them. CDR3 length: 15 residues. In the original processing: Reference gene primer amplification gave nucleated cell count estimates. This table comes from immunoSEQ multiplex PCR, and its TCRdb copy is limited to in-frame clones, with some not included. V and J calls and clone size are as listed in that table; D and trimming were resolved from the DNA. The table has approximately 330,000 clones, around 92% seen once.

Sequenced material: PBMCs or T cells enriched from blood (not recorded which). J is TRBJ2-5 and V is TRBV9; maybe TRBD1 (5 bases). This receptor was obtained from a woman under 40 who had recovered from COVID-19. CDR3 protein: CASSPWSTEQETQYF. The CDR3, as DNA: TGTGCCAGCAGCCCTTGGTCGACAGAACAAGAGACCCAGTACTTC.